This TCR beta chain was captured in a study of regulatory T cells in long-lasting Graves disease. Study at large: Persistent cases were those of Graves' disease that involved over 5 years of antithyroid drugs with positive TSH receptor antibodies. The study's findings and limits: Possibly, accuracy suffered from the small sample size. Persistent disease exhibited a predilection for TRBV28, TRBJ1-2 and TRBJ2-5.

The authors built TCR beta libraries using iRepertoire HTBI primers and Arm-PCR of CDR3 regions. A single record per CDR3 protein comes from TCRdb applying MiXCR to the multiplex PCR reads. The table lists 400,000 to 500,000 distinct CDR3 sequences, 21% of them singletons. This clonotype was recorded at least ten times. Its antigen is currently unknown. This CDR3 contains 12 residues. Looked up from germline, CDR1 is MDHEN and CDR2 is SYDVKM. V gave up 5 bases and J gave up 1 base, with 5 bases separating them. Sample time point: persistent/refractory GD, antithyroid drugs over 5 years with positive TRAb. The TCR library was prepared using RNA isolated from PBMCs.

The sequencing used peripheral blood mononuclear cells (PBMCs), collected when the disease was refractory, from a patient treated with antithyroid drugs. The chain employs TRBV28 and TRBJ1-2; D call uncertain. The source is a female donor with Graves disease. The CDR3 DNA sequence: TGTGCCAGCAGTCTCGATAACTATGGCTACACCTTC. Protein product: CASSLDNYGYTF.